This T cell receptor beta chain comes out of a study of blood T cell repertoires in COVID-19. Clones were read by immunoSEQ multiplex PCR, and TCRdb kept only the in-frame ones, dropping some. The table includes approximately 190,000 clones, 85% to 90% detected once. CDR1 SEHNR and CDR2 FQNEAQ come from the germline V gene (reference sequence). Trimming took 5 bases from V and 4 from J, leaving 12 bases between them. The CDR3 sequence is 14 residues long. The rearrangement joins TRBV7-9 to TRBJ2-1; D gene unclear. The sequenced material came from peripheral blood. The receptor's source is a man of 80 years or more with acute or convalescent COVID-19. The CDR3 nucleotides read TGTGCCAGCAGCGCCGTTACTCCGTACAATGAGCAGTTCTTC. Translation gives CASSAVTPYNEQFF.